Below are 29 T cell receptor beta chains sequenced from a single sample in a study of blood T cell repertoires in COVID-19. Generated by immunoSEQ multiplex PCR, the TCRdb table keeps only in-frame clones and is missing some. The profile covers 100,000 or so clones, with around nine tenths appearing a single time and 2% to 2.5% taken by the ten largest. The sample comprised peripheral blood. The source is a man aged 45-60 years with active COVID-19.

V and J are TRBV3-1 (or the pseudogene TRBV3-2) and TRBJ2-7, with D maybe TRBD2 (6 bases). Between the trimmed V and J ends, which lost 11 bases and 5 bases, there was a span of 13 bases. The length of the CDR3 is 11 residues. The germline V gene encodes CDR1 LGHDT and CDR2 YNNKEL (reference sequence). This chain's CDR3 is CALGWGDEQYF. The CDR3 DNA sequence: TGTGCCTTAGGGTGGGGGGACGAGCAGTACTTC.

V and J are TRBV6-1 and TRBJ2-7; 12 nucleotides align to TRBD1. The CDR3 extends over 14 amino acids. Germline V gene lookup returns CDR1 MNHNS and CDR2 SASEGT. J gave up 5 bases and V 6 bases, and 5 bases lay outside the gene matches. Here the CDR3 DNA reads TGTGCCAGCAGACCCGGGACAGGGGGCAACGAGCAGTACTTC. Amino acid sequence: CASRPGTGGNEQYF.

This clone was seen a single time. The CDR3 DNA is TGTGCCAGCAGCCAAGATTTTAGGCTAGCGGCAACAGATACGCAGTATTTT. It is translated as CASSQDFRLAATDTQYF. V is TRBV3-1 (or the pseudogene TRBV3-2) and J is TRBJ2-3, with TRBD2 matching over 7 bases. The ends lost 0 bases at V and 3 bases at J; junction bases unmatched: 9. Germline CDR1 and CDR2: LGHDT and YNNKEL (reference sequence). The CDR3 runs 17 residues.

The chain uses TRBV7-2 and TRBJ1-4, with TRBD1 identical over 7 bases. V lost 3 bases to trimming and J lost 8 bases; unmatched junction nucleotides: 12. Looked up from germline, CDR1 is SGHTA and CDR2 is FQGNSA. This CDR3 region has 16 residues. The CDR3 sequence is CASSFLSSGGLEKLFF. The DNA of the CDR3 is TGTGCCAGCAGCTTTTTATCCTCAGGGGGATTGGAAAAACTGTTTTTT.

The chain is built from TRBV11-3 and TRBJ2-3; a possible D gene is TRBD2 (6 bases). Trimming took 3 bases from V and 6 from J, leaving 16 bases between them. This CDR3 has 15 residues. Germline CDR1 reads SGHNT; CDR2 reads YENEEA. This CDR3 is CASSFAGTGGDTQYF. The CDR3 DNA reads TGTGCCAGCAGCTTTGCCGGGACTGGAGGGGATACGCAGTATTTT.

V is TRBV5-5 and J is TRBJ1-6, with a tentative D call TRBD1 (5 bases). V lost 3 bases to trimming and J lost 7 bases, with 14 bases between them. Germline V gives CDR1 SGHKS, CDR2 YYEKEE (reference sequence). There are 15 residues in the CDR3. The CDR3 loop is CASSWGVRANSPLHF. The DNA of the CDR3 is TGTGCCAGCAGCTGGGGGGTCCGGGCCAATTCACCCCTCCACTTT.

The chain joins TRBV12-5 to TRBJ1-3; 7 bases align to TRBD1. Per the germline V gene, CDR1 is LGHNT and CDR2 is FRNRAP. V dropped 4 bases and J dropped 0; count of bases not matched to a gene: 3. There are 15 residues in the CDR3. Here the CDR3 DNA reads TGTGCTAGTGGTTGGGGGACAGACTCTGGAAACACCATATATTTT. Protein sequence: CASGWGTDSGNTIYF.

This rearrangement joins TRBV6-2 or TRBV6-3 to TRBJ1-2, with a tentative D call TRBD1 (6 bases). The CDR3 is 15 amino acids. V was trimmed by 6 bases and J by 0 bases, leaving 14 bases between them. Germline loops: CDR1 MNHEY, CDR2 SVGEGT. CDR3 nucleotides: TGTGCCAGCAGCGACGGACAGTCAGCTAACTATGGCTACACCTTC. Protein product: CASSDGQSANYGYTF.

CDR3 DNA: TGTGCCAGCAGCCGTGACAGTATTGCTGAAGCTTTCTTT. It yields the protein CASSRDSIAEAFF. The V call is TRBV7-2, the J call TRBJ1-1; maybe TRBD1 (5 bases). The CDR3 sequence is 13 residues long. V dropped 5 bases and J dropped 6 bases, with 13 bases sitting between them. Germline loops: CDR1 SGHTA, CDR2 FQGNSA.

In this sample, this clone turned up a few times. The V call is TRBV5-1, the J call TRBJ2-7, with a possible D match to TRBD2 (6 bases). The CDR3 runs 16 residues. With 0 bases removed from V and 2 bases from J, the gap between germline ends came to 15 bases. The germline V gene has CDR1 SGHRS and CDR2 YFSETQ. CDR3 nucleotide sequence: TGCGCCAGCAGCTTGGCCTACGGGACTGCAACCTACGAGCAGTACTTC. This codes for CASSLAYGTATYEQYF.

The chain recombines TRBV7-6 with TRBJ2-5; 8 bases are a match to TRBD2. CDR1 and CDR2 from the germline V gene are SGHVS and FNYEAQ. The trim removed 5 bases at V and 5 bases at J, leaving 7 bases unmatched. The CDR3 consists of 14 residues. CDR3 sequence (DNA): TGTGCCAGCAGCCTCCGGGGGGGCGAGGAGACCCAGTACTTC. Residues: CASSLRGGEETQYF.

The chain couples TRBV5-4 to TRBJ1-1; no clear D. Trimming cost V 5 bases and J 1 base, with 9 bases left between them. This CDR3 is built from 13 residues. The germline V gene encodes CDR1 SGHNT and CDR2 YYREEE (reference sequence). In nucleotides, the CDR3 is TGTGCCAGCAGTACTACAAGGAACACTGAAGCTTTCTTT. It specifies CASSTTRNTEAFF.

This rearrangement joins TRBV5-1 to TRBJ1-6, with D maybe TRBD1 (6 bases). CDR1 is SGHRS, CDR2 YFSETQ, per germline. V shed 0 bases and J shed 7 bases, with 11 bases lying between them. The CDR3 length is 15 residues. CDR3 region: CASSLGTAINSPLHF. CDR3 DNA sequence: TGCGCCAGCAGCTTGGGGACAGCCATAAATTCACCCCTCCACTTT. The variable domain in full, with the rest retrieved from reference TRBV5-1 and TRBJ1-6, is KAGVTQTPRYLIKTRGQQVTLSCSPISGHRSVSWYQQTPGQGLQFLFEYFSETQRNKGNFPGRFSGRQFSNSRSEMNVSTLELGDSALYLCASSLGTAINSPLHFGNGTRLTVT.

The rearrangement joins TRBV6-5 to TRBJ1-2, with a possible D match to TRBD1 (5 bases). The CDR3 covers 14 residues. V was trimmed by 4 bases and J by 2 bases, leaving 11 bases between them. Looked up from germline, CDR1 is MNHEY and CDR2 is SVGAGI. CDR3: CASSSSGGNYGYTF. CDR3 coding DNA: TGTGCCAGCAGTTCCTCGGGGGGGAACTATGGCTACACCTTC.

This CDR3 is CASSQGEDRLQPQHF. In DNA, the CDR3 is TGTGCCAGCAGCCAAGGGGAGGACAGGCTCCAGCCCCAGCATTTT. The rearrangement links TRBV3-1 (or the pseudogene TRBV3-2) to TRBJ1-5, with 7 nucleotides matching TRBD1. Per the germline V gene, CDR1 is LGHDT and CDR2 is YNNKEL (reference sequence). The CDR3 loop spans 15 amino acids. J lost 7 bases, V lost 1 base, and 7 bases had no gene match.

The gene calls are TRBV7-2 and TRBJ2-1; D call uncertain. The V and J ends lost 1 base and 4 bases respectively, with 11 bases between them. There are 15 residues in the CDR3. The germline V gene has CDR1 SGHTA and CDR2 FQGNSA. CDR3 coding DNA: TGTGCCAGCAGCTTAGTGAGGCTAGTGTACAATGAGCAGTTCTTC. Translated, it gives CASSLVRLVYNEQFF.

This chain connects TRBV6-6 to TRBJ2-7, with 11 positions matching TRBD2. The germline gives CDR1 MNHNY, CDR2 SVGAGI (reference sequence). J lost 1 base, V lost 5 bases, and 13 bases had no gene match. The CDR3 spans 18 residues. CDR3: CASSRRDASGGLSYEQYF. CDR3 nucleotide sequence: TGTGCCAGCAGTCGGCGGGATGCTAGCGGGGGGCTTTCCTACGAGCAGTACTTC.

Note on this clone: The junction does not match germline at one end; this may be a read error. This chain links TRBV7-7 with TRBJ2-5, with D perhaps TRBD1 (5 bases). CDR1 and CDR2 from the germline V gene are SSHAT and FNYEAQ (reference sequence). This CDR3 has 15 amino acids. CDR3 nucleotide sequence: TGTGCTAGCAGCTTAGCCCCAGGGAAACAAGAGACCCAGTACTTC. Its translation: CASSLAPGKQETQYF.

V gene TRBV3-1 (or the pseudogene TRBV3-2) combines with J gene TRBJ1-2; D ambiguous. The V end was cut by 0 bases, the J end by 1 base, with 6 bases between. Germline V gene sequence: CDR1 LGHDT, CDR2 YNNKEL (reference sequence). The CDR3 sequence is 14 residues long. In nucleotides, the CDR3 is TGTGCCAGCAGCCAAGATGAGGATAACTATGGCTACACCTTC. The encoded protein is CASSQDEDNYGYTF.

This clone has only a few counts. The chain recombines TRBV7-8 with TRBJ1-4, with D hard to call. This CDR3 region has 12 residues. V lost 5 bases to trimming and J lost 6 bases, with 7 bases between them. CDR1 is SGHVS and CDR2 is FQNEAQ in the germline V gene. The DNA of the CDR3 is TGTGCCAGCAGCCCGTTCGATGAAAAACTGTTTTTT. It is translated as CASSPFDEKLFF.

The V gene is TRBV5-6, the J gene TRBJ2-7; the D gene is possibly TRBD1 (5 bases). The CDR3 spans 14 residues. Germline V gives CDR1 SGHDT, CDR2 YYEEEE. Trimming took off 8 bases at V and 2 bases at J, with 17 bases between the two ends. CDR3 bases: TGTGCCAGTCTACTTTTGGACACACCCTACGAGCAGTACTTC. It yields the protein CASLLLDTPYEQYF.

V is TRBV5-1 and J is TRBJ1-1, with D tentatively TRBD1 (5 bases). V was pared by 0 bases and J by 5 bases, with 14 bases between. The CDR3 spans 15 residues. Germline-derived CDR1 and CDR2 are SGHRS and YFSETQ. CDR3: CASSLAGGRGTEAFF. CDR3 bases: TGCGCCAGCAGCTTGGCGGGGGGTAGAGGTACTGAAGCTTTCTTT.

V and J are TRBV9 and TRBJ2-1; 8 nucleotides line up with TRBD2. V lost 2 bases to trimming and J lost 7 bases; unmatched junction nucleotides: 8. CDR1 is SGDLS and CDR2 is YYNGEE in the germline V gene. The CDR3 runs to 15 residues. The CDR3 protein is CASSVSGGSANEQFF. As DNA, the CDR3 is TGTGCCAGCAGCGTTTCGGGGGGGTCGGCGAATGAGCAGTTCTTC.

With regard to this clone: Additional DNA sequences in this sample encode the identical CDR3. V usage is TRBV4-3 and J usage is TRBJ2-1; 10 bases align to TRBD2. Germline V gene data show CDR1 as LGHNA and CDR2 as YSLEER. The CDR3 runs 16 residues. V shed 1 base and J 3 bases; nucleotides not matched to a gene: 3. CDR3 loop: CASSQVAGGLYNEQFF. CDR3 nucleotide sequence: TGCGCCAGCAGCCAAGTAGCGGGGGGACTCTACAATGAGCAGTTCTTC.

The genes are TRBV2 and TRBJ1-1; a weak D match, TRBD1 (5 bases). The CDR3 sequence is 12 residues long. Germline loops: CDR1 SNHLY, CDR2 FYNNEI. V dropped 2 bases and J dropped 10 bases, with 11 bases sitting between them. The CDR3 DNA reads TGTGCCAGCAGTGAACCCTATAGGGGAGCTTTCTTT. Residues: CASSEPYRGAFF.

Remarks on this clone: One end of the junction varies from germline; a read error may be responsible. DNA for the CDR3: TGTGCCTGGAACCTTGACAGGGGGCTGGAGGATTCCTTC. This sequence encodes CAWNLDRGLEDSF. The chain couples TRBV30 to TRBJ1-2, with TRBD1 identical over 10 bases. Germline CDR1 GTSNPN, CDR2 SVGIG (reference sequence). This CDR3 contains 13 residues. The full variable domain, rest sourced from reference TRBV30 and TRBJ1-2, is SQTIHQWPATLVQPVGSPLSLECTVEGTSNPNLYWYRQAAGRGLQLLFYSVGIGQISSEVPQNLSASRPQDRQFILSSKKLLLSDSGFYLCAWNLDRGLEDSFGSGTRLTVV.

The J gene is TRBJ1-4, the V gene TRBV10-3; D call uncertain. Germline values: CDR1 ENHRY, CDR2 SYGVKD. The CDR3 consists of 16 residues. The V end lost 3 bases, the J end lost 7 bases, and 18 bases lay between the germline ends. CDR3 nucleotide sequence: TGTGCCATCAGTGACCTGAGGGCGGATGGAGGTGAAAAACTGTTTTTT. Protein: CAISDLRADGGEKLFF.

In DNA form, the CDR3 reads TGTGCCAGCAGCCAAGAGCGGGGGGGCGGCAAAAACATTCAGTACTTC. Amino acids: CASSQERGGGKNIQYF. This chain joins TRBV4-2 and TRBJ2-4; TRBD2 matches at 9 bases. V lost 0 bases to trimming and J lost 3 bases; unmatched junction nucleotides: 3. This CDR3 has 16 residues. CDR1 is LGHNA, CDR2 YNFKEQ, per germline.

Worth noting for this clone: A read error may account for a junction end that differs from germline. The rearrangement uses TRBV27 and TRBJ2-3, with D possibly matching TRBD1 (6 bases). This CDR3 has 16 residues. Germline V gene sequence: CDR1 MNHEY, CDR2 SMNVEV (reference sequence). Written as DNA, the CDR3 is TGTGCCAGCAGTCTATCTCGCCAGGGGTGGACAGATACGCAGTATTTT. Encoded protein: CASSLSRQGWTDTQYF.